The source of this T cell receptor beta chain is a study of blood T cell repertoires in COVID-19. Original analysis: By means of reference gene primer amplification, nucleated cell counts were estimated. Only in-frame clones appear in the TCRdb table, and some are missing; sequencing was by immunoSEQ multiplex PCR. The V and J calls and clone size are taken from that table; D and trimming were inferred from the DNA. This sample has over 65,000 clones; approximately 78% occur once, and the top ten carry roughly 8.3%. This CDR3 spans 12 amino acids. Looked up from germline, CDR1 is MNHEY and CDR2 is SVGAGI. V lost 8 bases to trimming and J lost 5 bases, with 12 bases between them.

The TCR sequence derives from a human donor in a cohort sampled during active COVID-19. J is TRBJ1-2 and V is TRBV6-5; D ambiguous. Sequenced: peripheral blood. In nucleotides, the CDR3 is TGTGCCAGCGCCGGGATCCCGTATGGCTACACCTTC. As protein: CASAGIPYGYTF.